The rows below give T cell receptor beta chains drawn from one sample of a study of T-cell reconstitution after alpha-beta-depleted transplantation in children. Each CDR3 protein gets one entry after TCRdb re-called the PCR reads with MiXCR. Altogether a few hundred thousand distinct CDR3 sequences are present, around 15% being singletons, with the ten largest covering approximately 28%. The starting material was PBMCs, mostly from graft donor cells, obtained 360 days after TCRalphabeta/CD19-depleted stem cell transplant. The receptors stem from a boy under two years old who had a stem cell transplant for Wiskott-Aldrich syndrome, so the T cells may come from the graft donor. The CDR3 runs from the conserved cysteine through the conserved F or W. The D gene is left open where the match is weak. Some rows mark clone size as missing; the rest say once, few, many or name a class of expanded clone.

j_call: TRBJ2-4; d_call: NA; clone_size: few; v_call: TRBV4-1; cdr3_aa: CASSQTWTDVIQYF; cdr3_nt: TGCGCCAGCAGCCAAACATGGACAGACGTTATTCAGTACTTC
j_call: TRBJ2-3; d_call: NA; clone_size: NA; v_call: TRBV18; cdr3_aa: CASSLRTSATDTQYF; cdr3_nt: TGTGCCAGCTCACTACGGACATCAGCCACAGATACGCAGTATTTT
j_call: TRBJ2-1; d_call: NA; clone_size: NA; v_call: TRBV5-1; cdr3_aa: CASSFTDWFYNEQFF; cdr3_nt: TGCGCCAGCAGCTTCACAGATTGGTTTTACAATGAGCAGTTCTTC
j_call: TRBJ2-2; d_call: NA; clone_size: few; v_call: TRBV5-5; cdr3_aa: CASSFGAGNTGELFF; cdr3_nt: TGTGCCAGCAGCTTTGGGGCGGGGAACACCGGGGAGCTGTTTTTT
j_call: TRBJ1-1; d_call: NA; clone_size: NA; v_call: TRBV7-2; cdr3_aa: CASSLTTSRESVTEAFF; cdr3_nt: TGTGCCAGCAGCTTAACGACGAGCAGGGAGTCGGTCACTGAAGCTTTCTTT
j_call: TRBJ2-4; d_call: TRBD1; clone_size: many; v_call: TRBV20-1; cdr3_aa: CSASRGQGFFLAKNIQYF; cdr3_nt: TGCAGTGCTAGTCGCGGACAGGGTTTTTTTCTAGCCAAAAACATTCAGTACTTC
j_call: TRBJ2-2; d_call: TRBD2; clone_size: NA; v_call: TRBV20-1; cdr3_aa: CSALRGLGLAANTGELFF; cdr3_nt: TGCAGTGCTTTAAGGGGGCTGGGACTAGCAGCGAACACCGGGGAGCTGTTTTTT
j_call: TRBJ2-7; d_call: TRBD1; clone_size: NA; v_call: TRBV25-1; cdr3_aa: CASRPTGGVPYEQYF; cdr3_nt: TGTGCCAGCAGACCCACAGGGGGCGTACCCTACGAGCAGTACTTC
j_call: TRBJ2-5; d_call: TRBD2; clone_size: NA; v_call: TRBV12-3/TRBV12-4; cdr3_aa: CASSGTSWETQYF; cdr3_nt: TGTGCCAGCAGCGGGACTAGCTGGGAGACCCAGTACTTC
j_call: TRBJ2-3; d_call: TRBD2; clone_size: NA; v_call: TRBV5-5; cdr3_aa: CASSRYSGGGTDTQYF; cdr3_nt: TGTGCCAGCAGCCGCTACTCCGGGGGAGGGACAGATACGCAGTATTTT
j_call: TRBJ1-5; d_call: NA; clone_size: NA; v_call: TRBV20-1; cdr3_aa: CSASFGTGRSNQPQHF; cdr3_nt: TGCAGTGCTAGTTTCGGTACAGGGCGTAGCAATCAGCCCCAGCATTTT
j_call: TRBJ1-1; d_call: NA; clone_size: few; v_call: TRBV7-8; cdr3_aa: CASSLGHGNTEAFF; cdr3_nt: TGTGCCAGCAGCTTAGGGCACGGCAACACTGAAGCTTTCTTT
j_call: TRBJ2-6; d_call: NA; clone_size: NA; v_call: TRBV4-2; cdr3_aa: CASRTEAGANVLTF; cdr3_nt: TGTGCCAGCAGGACCGAAGCTGGGGCCAACGTCCTGACTTTC